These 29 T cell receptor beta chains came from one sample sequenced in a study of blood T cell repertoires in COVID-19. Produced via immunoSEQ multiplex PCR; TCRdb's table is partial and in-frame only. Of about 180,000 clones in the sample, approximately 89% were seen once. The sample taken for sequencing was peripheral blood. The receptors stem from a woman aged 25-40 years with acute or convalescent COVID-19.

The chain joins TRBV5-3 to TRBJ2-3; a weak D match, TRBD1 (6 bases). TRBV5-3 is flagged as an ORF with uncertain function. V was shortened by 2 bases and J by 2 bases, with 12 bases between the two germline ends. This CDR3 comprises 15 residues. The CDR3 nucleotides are TGTGCCAGAAGCTTTGTGGGACACACCACAGATACGCAGTATTTT. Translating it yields CARSFVGHTTDTQYF.

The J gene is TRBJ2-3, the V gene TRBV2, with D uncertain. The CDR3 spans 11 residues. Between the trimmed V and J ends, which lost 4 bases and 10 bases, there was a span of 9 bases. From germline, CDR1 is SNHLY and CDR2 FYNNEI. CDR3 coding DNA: TGTGCCAGCAGTGTACAACGGGCGCAGTATTTT. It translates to CASSVQRAQYF.

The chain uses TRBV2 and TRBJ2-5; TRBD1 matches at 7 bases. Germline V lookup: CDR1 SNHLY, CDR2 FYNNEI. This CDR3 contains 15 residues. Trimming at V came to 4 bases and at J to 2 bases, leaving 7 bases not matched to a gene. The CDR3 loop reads CASSAARGRQETQYF. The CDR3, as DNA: TGTGCCAGCAGTGCGGCGAGGGGGCGACAAGAGACCCAGTACTTC.

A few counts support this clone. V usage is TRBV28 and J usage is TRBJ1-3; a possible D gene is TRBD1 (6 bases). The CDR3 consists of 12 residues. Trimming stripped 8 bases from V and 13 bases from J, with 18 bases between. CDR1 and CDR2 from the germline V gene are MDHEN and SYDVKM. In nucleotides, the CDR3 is TGTGCCAGCCGGGACATCGAAGCCCCAATATATTTT. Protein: CASRDIEAPIYF.

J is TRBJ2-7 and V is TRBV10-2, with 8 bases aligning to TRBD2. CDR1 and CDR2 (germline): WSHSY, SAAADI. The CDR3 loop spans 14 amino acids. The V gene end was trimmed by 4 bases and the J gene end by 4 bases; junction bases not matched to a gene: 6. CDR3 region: CASSVGSGTYEQYF. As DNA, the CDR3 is TGCGCCAGCAGTGTGGGTAGCGGGACGTACGAGCAGTACTTC.

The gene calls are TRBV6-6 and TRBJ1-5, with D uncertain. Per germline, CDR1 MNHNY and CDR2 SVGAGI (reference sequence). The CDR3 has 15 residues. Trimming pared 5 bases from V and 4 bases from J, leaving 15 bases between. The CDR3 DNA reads TGTGCCAGCAGTCCTAGTCTAACCTCAAATCAGCCCCAGCATTTT. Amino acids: CASSPSLTSNQPQHF.

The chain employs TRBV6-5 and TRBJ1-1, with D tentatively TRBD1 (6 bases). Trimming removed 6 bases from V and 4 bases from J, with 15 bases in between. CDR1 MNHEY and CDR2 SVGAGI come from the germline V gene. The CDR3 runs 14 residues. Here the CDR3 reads CASSDEQGITEAFF. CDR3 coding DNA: TGTGCCAGCAGCGATGAACAGGGAATCACTGAAGCTTTCTTT.

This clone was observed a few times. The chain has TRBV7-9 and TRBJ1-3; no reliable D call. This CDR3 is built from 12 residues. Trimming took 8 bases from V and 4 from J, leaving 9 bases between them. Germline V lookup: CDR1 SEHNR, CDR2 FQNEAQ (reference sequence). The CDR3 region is CASGESGNTIYF. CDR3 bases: TGTGCCAGCGGGGAGTCGGGAAACACCATATATTTT.

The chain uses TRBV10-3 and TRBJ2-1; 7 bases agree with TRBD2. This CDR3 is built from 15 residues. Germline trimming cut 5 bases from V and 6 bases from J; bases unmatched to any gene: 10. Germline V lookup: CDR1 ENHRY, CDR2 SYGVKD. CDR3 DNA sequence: TGTGCCATCAGTCAGGGACTAAGAGATCCCAATGAGCAGTTCTTC. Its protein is CAISQGLRDPNEQFF.

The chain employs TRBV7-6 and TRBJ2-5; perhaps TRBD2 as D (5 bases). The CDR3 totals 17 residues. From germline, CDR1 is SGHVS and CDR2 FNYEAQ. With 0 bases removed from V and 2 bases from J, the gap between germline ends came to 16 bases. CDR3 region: CASSLARTFVLQETQYF. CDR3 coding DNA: TGTGCCAGCAGCTTAGCGAGGACTTTCGTACTACAAGAGACCCAGTACTTC.

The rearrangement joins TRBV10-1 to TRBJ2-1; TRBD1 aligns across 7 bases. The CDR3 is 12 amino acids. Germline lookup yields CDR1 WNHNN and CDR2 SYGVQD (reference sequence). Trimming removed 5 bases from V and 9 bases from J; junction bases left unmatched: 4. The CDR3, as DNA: TGCGCCAGCAGTACAGGGGTGGGTGAGCAGTTCTTC. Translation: CASSTGVGEQFF.

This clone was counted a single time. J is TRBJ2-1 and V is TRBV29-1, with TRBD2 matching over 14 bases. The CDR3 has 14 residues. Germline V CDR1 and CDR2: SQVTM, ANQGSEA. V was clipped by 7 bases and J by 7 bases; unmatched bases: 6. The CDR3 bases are TGCAGCGGTAGACTAGCGGGAGGGCGGAATGAGCAGTTCTTC. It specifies CSGRLAGGRNEQFF.

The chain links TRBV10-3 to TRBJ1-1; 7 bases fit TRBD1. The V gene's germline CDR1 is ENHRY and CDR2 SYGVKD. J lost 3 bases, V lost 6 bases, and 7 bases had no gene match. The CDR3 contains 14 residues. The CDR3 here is CAISTGTEYTEAFF. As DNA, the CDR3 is TGTGCCATCAGCACCGGGACAGAGTACACTGAAGCTTTCTTT.

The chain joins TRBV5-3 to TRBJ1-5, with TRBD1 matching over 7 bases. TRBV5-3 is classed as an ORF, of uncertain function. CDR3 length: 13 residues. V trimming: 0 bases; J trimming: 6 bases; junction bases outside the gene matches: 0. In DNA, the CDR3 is TGTGCCAGAAGCTTGGCAGGGGGTCAGCCCCAGCATTTT. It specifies CARSLAGGQPQHF.

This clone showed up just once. The CDR3 region has the DNA TGTGCCAGCGGGTCGACTAGCGGGAGGGCGCATCGGTTCTTC. Amino acid sequence: CASGSTSGRAHRFF. The V call is TRBV2, the J call TRBJ2-1; 14 positions agree with TRBD2. Germline CDR1 reads SNHLY; CDR2 reads FYNNEI. V lost 8 bases, J lost 15 bases, and 12 bases stayed unmatched. The length of the CDR3 is 14 residues.

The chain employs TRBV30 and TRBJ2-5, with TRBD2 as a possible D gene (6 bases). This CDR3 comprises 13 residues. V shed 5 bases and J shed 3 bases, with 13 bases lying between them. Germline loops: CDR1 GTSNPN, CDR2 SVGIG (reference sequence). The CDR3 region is CAWAREPEETQYF. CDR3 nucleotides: TGTGCCTGGGCCCGGGAGCCCGAAGAGACCCAGTACTTC.

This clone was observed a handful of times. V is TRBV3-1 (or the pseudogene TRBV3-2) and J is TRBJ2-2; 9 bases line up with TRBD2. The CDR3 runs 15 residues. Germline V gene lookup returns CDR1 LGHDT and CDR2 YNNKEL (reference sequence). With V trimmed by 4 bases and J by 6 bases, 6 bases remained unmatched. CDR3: CASSLVAGDPGELFF. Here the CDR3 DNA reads TGTGCCAGCAGCCTTGTAGCGGGAGACCCCGGGGAGCTGTTTTTT.

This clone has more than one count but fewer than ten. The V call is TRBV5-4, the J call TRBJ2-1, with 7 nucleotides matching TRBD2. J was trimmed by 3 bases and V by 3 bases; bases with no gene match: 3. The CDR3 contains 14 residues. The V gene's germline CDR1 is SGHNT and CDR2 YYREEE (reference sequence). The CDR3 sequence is CASSSRTSYNEQFF. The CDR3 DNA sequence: TGTGCCAGCAGCTCCCGGACTAGCTACAATGAGCAGTTCTTC.

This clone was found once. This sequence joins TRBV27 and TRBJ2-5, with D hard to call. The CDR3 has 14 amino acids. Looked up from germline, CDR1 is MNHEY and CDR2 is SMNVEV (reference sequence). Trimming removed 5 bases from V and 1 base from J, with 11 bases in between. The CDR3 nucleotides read TGTGCCAGCAGTGCCTTGAGTGCCCAAGAGACCCAGTACTTC. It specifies CASSALSAQETQYF.

The CDR3 loop is CASSLTSDEETQYF. The CDR3 DNA reads as TGTGCCAGCAGCCTCACTAGCGATGAAGAGACCCAGTACTTC. The chain couples TRBV3-1 (or the pseudogene TRBV3-2) to TRBJ2-5, with 7 bases matching TRBD2. CDR1 and CDR2 from the germline V gene are LGHDT and YNNKEL (reference sequence). This CDR3 contains 14 residues. V gave up 4 bases and J gave up 3 bases; unmatched junction bases: 5.

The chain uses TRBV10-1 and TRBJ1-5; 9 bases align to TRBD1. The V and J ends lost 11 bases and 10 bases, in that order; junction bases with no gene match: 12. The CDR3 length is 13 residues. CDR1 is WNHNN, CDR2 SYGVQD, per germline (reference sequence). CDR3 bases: TGCGCCCCCCAGGGACAGGGACGTTACCCCCAGCATTTT. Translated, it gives CAPQGQGRYPQHF.

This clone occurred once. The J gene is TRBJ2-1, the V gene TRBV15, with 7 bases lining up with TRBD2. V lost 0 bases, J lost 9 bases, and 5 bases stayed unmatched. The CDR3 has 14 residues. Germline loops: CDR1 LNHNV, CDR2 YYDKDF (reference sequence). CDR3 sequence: CATSRDGRVGEQFF. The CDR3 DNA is TGTGCCACCAGCAGAGATGGGAGGGTCGGTGAGCAGTTCTTC.

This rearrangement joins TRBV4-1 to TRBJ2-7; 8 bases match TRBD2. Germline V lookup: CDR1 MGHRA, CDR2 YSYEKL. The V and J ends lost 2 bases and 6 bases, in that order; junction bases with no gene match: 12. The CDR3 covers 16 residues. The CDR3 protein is CASSQLDLITSGEQYF. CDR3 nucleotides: TGCGCCAGCAGCCAACTAGACCTCATAACTAGCGGCGAGCAGTACTTC.

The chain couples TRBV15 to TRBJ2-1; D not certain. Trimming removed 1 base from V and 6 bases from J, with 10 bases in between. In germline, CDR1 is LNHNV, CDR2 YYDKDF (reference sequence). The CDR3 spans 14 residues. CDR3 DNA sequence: TGTGCCACCAGCAGAGGTGGGCCGCTCAATGAGCAGTTCTTC. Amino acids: CATSRGGPLNEQFF.

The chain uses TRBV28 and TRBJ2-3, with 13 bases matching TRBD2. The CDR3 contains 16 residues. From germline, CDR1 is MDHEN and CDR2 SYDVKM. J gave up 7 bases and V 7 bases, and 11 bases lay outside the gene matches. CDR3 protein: CASTLGRGLAGNTQYF. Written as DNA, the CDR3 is TGTGCCAGCACCTTGGGCAGGGGACTAGCGGGAAATACGCAGTATTTT.

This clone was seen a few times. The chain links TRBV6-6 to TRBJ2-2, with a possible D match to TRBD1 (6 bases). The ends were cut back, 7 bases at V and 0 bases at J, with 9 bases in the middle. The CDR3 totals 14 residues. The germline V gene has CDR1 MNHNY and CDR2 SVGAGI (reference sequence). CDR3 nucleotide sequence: TGTGCCAGCACCCGGACAGCGAACACCGGGGAGCTGTTTTTT. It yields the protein CASTRTANTGELFF.

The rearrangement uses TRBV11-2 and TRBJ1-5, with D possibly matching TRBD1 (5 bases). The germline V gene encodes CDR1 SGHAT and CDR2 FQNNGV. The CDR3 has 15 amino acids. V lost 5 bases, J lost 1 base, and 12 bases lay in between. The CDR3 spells CASSPQGTSNQPQHF. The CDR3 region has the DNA TGTGCCAGCAGCCCCCAGGGCACAAGCAATCAGCCCCAGCATTTT.

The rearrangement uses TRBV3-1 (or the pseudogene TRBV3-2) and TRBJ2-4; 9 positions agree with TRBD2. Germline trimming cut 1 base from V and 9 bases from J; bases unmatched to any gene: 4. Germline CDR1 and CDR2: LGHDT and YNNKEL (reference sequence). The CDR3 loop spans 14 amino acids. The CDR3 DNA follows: TGTGCCAGCAGCCAAGGACTAGCGGTAGGCATTCAGTACTTC. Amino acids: CASSQGLAVGIQYF.

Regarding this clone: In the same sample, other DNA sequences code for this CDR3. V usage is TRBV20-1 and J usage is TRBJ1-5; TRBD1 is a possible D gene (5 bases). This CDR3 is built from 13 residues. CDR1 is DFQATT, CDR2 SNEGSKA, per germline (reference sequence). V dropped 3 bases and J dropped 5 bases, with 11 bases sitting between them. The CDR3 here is CSASGRGYQPQHF. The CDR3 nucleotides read TGCAGTGCTAGTGGGAGGGGATATCAGCCCCAGCATTTT.